This T cell receptor beta chain was profiled in a study of blood T cell repertoires in COVID-19. Some clones are missing from TCRdb's copy, which holds only in-frame ones; the method was immunoSEQ multiplex PCR. The table includes tens of thousands of clones, about 82% detected once. Trimming removed 2 bases at V and 2 bases at J, with 6 bases between. Germline CDR1 is MNHEY and CDR2 is SVGEGT. The CDR3 sequence is 13 residues long. The TCR sequence derives from a man aged 65-85 years with acute or convalescent COVID-19. The sample comprised peripheral blood. This chain connects TRBV6-2 or TRBV6-3 to TRBJ2-5; D unclear. The CDR3 DNA follows: TGTGCCAGCAGTTACATCGGGCAAGAGACCCAGTACTTC. Protein sequence: CASSYIGQETQYF.